One sample yielded the 28 T cell receptor beta chains listed below, sequenced in a study of spatial heterogeneity in lung cancer. Notes on the study in general: It was found that expanded intratumoral alpha and beta TCR counts tracked tumor mutation counts.

Indicated time point: sample taken at primary tumor resection. No cognate antigen is known for these TCRs. TCRdb fed the 5' RACE reads into MiXCR, producing one record per CDR3 protein. The sample includes roughly 1,500 distinct CDR3 sequences, more than 8.5% of them seen just once. The source material was lung tumor tissue, sampled at surgery. The receptors stem from a female donor with early-stage non-small cell lung cancer.

Concerning this clonotype: This beta chain turned up in a library designed for alpha chains; as an off-target read, its abundance says little. The chain joins TRBV7-2 to TRBJ2-1, with 14 bases lining up with TRBD2. The CDR3 is 14 residues long. Germline values: CDR1 SGHTA, CDR2 FQGNSA. J gave up 7 bases and V 8 bases, and 4 bases lay outside the gene matches. CDR3 amino acids: CASQGLAGGNEQFF. Here the CDR3 DNA reads TGTGCCAGCCAAGGACTAGCGGGAGGTAATGAGCAGTTCTTC. Combining the CDR3 with reference TRBV7-2 and TRBJ2-1 gives the whole variable domain GAGVSQSPSNKVTEKGKDVELRCDPISGHTALYWYRQSLGQGLEFLIYFQGNSAPDKSGLPSDRFSAERTGGSVSTLTIQRTQQEDSAVYLCASQGLAGGNEQFFGPGTRLTVL.

This clonotype is medium-sized in the sample. With the library built for alpha chains, this beta chain is off target and its frequency is not meaningful. The chain couples TRBV20-1 to TRBJ1-3; tentative D call: TRBD1 (6 bases). The V end lost 0 bases, the J end lost 3 bases, and 15 bases lay between the germline ends. Germline values: CDR1 DFQATT, CDR2 SNEGSKA (reference sequence). The CDR3 consists of 16 residues. CDR3 region: CSARDEGGRDGNTIYF. The CDR3 DNA reads as TGCAGTGCTAGAGATGAGGGGGGGCGTGATGGAAACACCATATATTTT.

This clonotype is termed large. For a library built for alpha chains, this beta chain is a stray read; little rests on its size. The V call is TRBV20-1, the J call TRBJ1-2; D gene unclear. The CDR3 sequence is 13 residues long. Germline assignment: CDR1 DFQATT and CDR2 SNEGSKA (reference sequence). V lost 1 base and J lost 4, with 10 bases in between. The CDR3 spells CSARATVFYGYTF. As DNA, the CDR3 is TGCAGTGCTAGAGCGACGGTTTTCTATGGCTACACCTTC.

This clonotype qualifies as large. Because the library targeted alpha chains, this beta chain is an off-target read whose size means little. The chain recombines TRBV5-6 with TRBJ2-5; 11 positions match TRBD2. Germline CDR1 and CDR2: SGHDT and YYEEEE. This CDR3 is 16 amino acids long. Unmatched junction bases numbered 7, after V lost 4 bases and J lost 2 bases. CDR3 sequence: CASSPILAGVQETQYF. The CDR3 nucleotides are TGTGCCAGCAGCCCAATACTAGCGGGGGTACAAGAGACCCAGTACTTC.

The sample holds many counts of this clonotype. Little can be read into the size of this beta chain, an off-target read in a library designed for alpha chains. DNA of the CDR3: TGTGCCAGCAGTTACGGTAGAGGCAATCAGCCCCAGCATTTT. This encodes CASSYGRGNQPQHF. The chain employs TRBV12-3 or TRBV12-4 and TRBJ1-5, with no clear D. Trimming removed 4 bases at V and 2 bases at J, with 9 bases between. This CDR3 spans 14 amino acids.

By proportion, this clonotype is medium-sized (0.01 to 0.1%). A library made for alpha chains picked up this beta chain off target, so its size means little. The genes are TRBV7-3 and TRBJ2-2; 9 nucleotides align to TRBD2. The CDR3 is made up of 16 amino acids. Germline CDR1 is SGHTA and CDR2 is FQGTGA. J was trimmed by 1 base and V by 5 bases; bases with no gene match: 5. The CDR3 here is CASSLRAGGNTGELFF. CDR3 nucleotides: TGTGCCAGCAGCCTCCGAGCGGGAGGGAACACCGGGGAGCTGTTTTTT. The whole variable domain, remainder taken from reference TRBV7-3 and TRBJ2-2, is GAGVSQTPSNKVTEKGKYVELRCDPISGHTALYWYRQSLGQGPEFLIYFQGTGAADDSGLPNDRFFAVRPEGSVSTLKIQRTERGDSAVYLCASSLRAGGNTGELFFGEGSRLTVL.

By share, this clonotype counts as medium-sized (0.01 to 0.1%). As an off-target read in a library built for alpha chains, this beta chain has a frequency of little significance. This rearrangement joins TRBV7-2 to TRBJ1-6; D is unclear. The V gene's germline CDR1 is SGHTA and CDR2 FQGNSA. V was trimmed by 1 base and J by 6 bases, leaving 10 bases between them. The CDR3 runs 15 residues. The CDR3 DNA follows: TGTGCCAGCAGCTTAGACGGGGTAGTTAATTCACCCCTCCACTTT. Protein product: CASSLDGVVNSPLHF.

This clonotype is large within its sample. Within a library made for alpha chains, this beta chain is off target, and its count is uninformative. The J gene is TRBJ2-7, the V gene TRBV7-8, with D possibly matching TRBD1 (5 bases). The V end lost 3 bases, the J end lost 3 bases, and 15 bases lay between the germline ends. The germline V gene has CDR1 SGHVS and CDR2 FQNEAQ. CDR3 length equals 15 residues. The CDR3 spells CASSLDLRGSYEQYF. CDR3 nucleotide sequence: TGTGCCAGCAGCTTGGACCTTAGGGGCAGCTACGAGCAGTACTTC.

This clonotype is categorized as medium-sized. Within a library made for alpha chains, this beta chain is off target, and its count is uninformative. The chain combines TRBV7-7 with TRBJ2-1; TRBD2 matches at 11 bases. CDR3 size: 18 residues. With 5 bases clipped from V and 2 bases from J, the junction kept 11 bases outside the gene matches. Germline V CDR1 and CDR2: SSHAT, FNYEAQ (reference sequence). The CDR3 DNA sequence: TGTGCCAGCAGCCGTACTAGCGGGGGACCCCCTGCCTACAATGAGCAGTTCTTC. Encoded protein: CASSRTSGGPPAYNEQFF.

This clonotype was picked up many times. This beta chain turned up in a library designed for alpha chains; as an off-target read, its abundance says little. CDR3 DNA: TGTGCCAGCAGCTTATCCCGGGAGAATGAGCAGTTCTTC. Its translation is CASSLSRENEQFF. V gene TRBV7-2 combines with J gene TRBJ2-1, with D perhaps matching TRBD2 (6 bases). This CDR3 region has 13 residues. From germline, CDR1 is SGHTA and CDR2 FQGNSA. The V and J ends lost 2 bases and 7 bases respectively, with 9 bases between them. The whole variable domain, remainder taken from reference TRBV7-2 and TRBJ2-1, is GAGVSQSPSNKVTEKGKDVELRCDPISGHTALYWYRQSLGQGLEFLIYFQGNSAPDKSGLPSDRFSAERTGGSVSTLTIQRTQQEDSAVYLCASSLSRENEQFFGPGTRLTVL.

By share, this clonotype ranks as large. Since it is a stray read in a library aimed at alpha chains, this beta chain has a size that is not meaningful. The chain recombines TRBV12-3 or TRBV12-4 with TRBJ1-1; D is undetermined. The CDR3 spans 13 residues. Trimming removed 6 bases from V and 0 bases from J, with 8 bases in between. CDR3 amino acids: CASSRLLNTEAFF. CDR3 bases: TGTGCCAGCAGCCGACTATTGAACACTGAAGCTTTCTTT.

This clonotype has just a few counts. A library prepared for alpha chains yielded this beta chain as an off-target read; its size is of little meaning. V and J are TRBV20-1 and TRBJ1-1, with D perhaps matching TRBD1 (5 bases). Germline V lookup: CDR1 DFQATT, CDR2 SNEGSKA (reference sequence). V was trimmed by 2 bases and J by 5 bases, leaving 12 bases between them. There are 13 residues in the CDR3. CDR3 region: CSARQGETTEAFF. Written as DNA, the CDR3 is TGCAGTGCTAGACAGGGCGAAACAACTGAAGCTTTCTTT.

This clonotype is termed medium-sized. This beta chain appears as a stray read in a library generated for alpha chains; its size is not informative. The rearrangement joins TRBV19 to TRBJ1-4; D remains ambiguous. The CDR3 totals 14 residues. Trimming removed 7 bases at V and 0 bases at J, with 9 bases between. Looked up from germline, CDR1 is LNHDA and CDR2 is SQIVND (reference sequence). The CDR3 loop reads CASNLDATNEKLFF. The DNA for the CDR3 is TGTGCCAGTAACCTAGACGCAACTAATGAAAAACTGTTTTTT. Based on the CDR3 plus reference TRBV19 and TRBJ1-4, the full variable domain is DGGITQSPKYLFRKEGQNVTLSCEQNLNHDAMYWYRQDPGQGLRLIYYSQIVNDFQKGDIAEGYSVSREKKESFPLTVTSAQKNPTAFYLCASNLDATNEKLFFGSGTQLSVL.

In its sample, this clonotype was seen a few times. Within a library made for alpha chains, this beta chain is off target, and its count is uninformative. CDR3: CSLTLGRRTDEAFF. In nucleotides, the CDR3 is TGCAGTCTCACTTTGGGACGACGGACAGACGAGGCTTTCTTT. V and J are TRBV20-1 and TRBJ1-1, with a tentative D call TRBD1 (6 bases). Germline CDR1 DFQATT, CDR2 SNEGSKA (reference sequence). This CDR3 comprises 14 residues. V lost 8 bases and J 11 bases, leaving 27 bases between the germline ends.

Comments on this clonotype: A library made for alpha chains picked up this beta chain off target, so its size means little. The CDR3 DNA follows: TGCGCCAGCAGGAGGGGGGCCGAGAATGAAAAACTGTTTTTT. As protein: CASRRGAENEKLFF. V usage is TRBV5-1 and J usage is TRBJ1-4, with D maybe TRBD1 (6 bases). Germline V gene data show CDR1 as SGHRS and CDR2 as YFSETQ. The CDR3 is 14 amino acids. Deletions cut 5 bases from V and 5 bases from J, with 13 bases between.

This clonotype was recorded at least ten times. Since the library was made to target alpha chains, this beta chain is a stray read and its abundance is not meaningful. The genes are TRBV6-9 and TRBJ1-2, with 9 bases fitting TRBD1. This CDR3 spans 19 amino acids. Germline CDR1 MNHGY, CDR2 SVAAGI. The ends lost 7 bases at V and 3 bases at J; junction bases unmatched: 21. CDR3 loop: CASIYFPPGQGRLDYGYTF. DNA of the CDR3: TGTGCCAGCATCTACTTCCCGCCGGGACAGGGAAGACTAGACTATGGCTACACCTTC.

This clonotype was counted ten times or more. A library made for alpha chains picked up this beta chain off target, so its size means little. The V gene is TRBV12-3 or TRBV12-4, the J gene TRBJ2-7; D ambiguous. Trimming stripped 1 base from V and 3 bases from J, with 7 bases between. The CDR3 spans 13 residues. The CDR3 loop is CASSLVRDYEQYF. The CDR3 DNA reads as TGTGCCAGCAGTTTAGTTAGAGACTACGAGCAGTACTTC.

By sample fraction, this clonotype is medium-sized. As an off-target read in a library built for alpha chains, this beta chain has a frequency of little significance. V and J are TRBV5-4 and TRBJ2-5; D tentatively reads TRBD1 or TRBD2 (5 bases each). CDR3 length: 13 amino acids. Trimming cost V 4 bases and J 6 bases, with 13 bases left between them. Germline lookup yields CDR1 SGHNT and CDR2 YYREEE (reference sequence). The CDR3 sequence: CASSANRDQTQYF. The CDR3 DNA follows: TGTGCCAGCAGCGCGAATAGGGACCAGACCCAGTACTTC.

This clonotype was found many times. The library was built for alpha chains, so this beta chain is an off-target read and its size means little. This sequence joins TRBV9 and TRBJ2-5; 8 positions match TRBD1. Germline V lookup: CDR1 SGDLS, CDR2 YYNGEE. Germline trimming cut 3 bases from V and 2 bases from J; bases unmatched to any gene: 3. The CDR3 runs 14 residues. CDR3 nucleotides: TGTGCCAGCAGCGCAGACAGGGGACAAGAGACCCAGTACTTC. Protein product: CASSADRGQETQYF.

This clonotype is medium-sized by share. This beta chain is an off-target read within a library intended for alpha chains, so its frequency means little. The V call is TRBV20-1, the J call TRBJ2-1; TRBD1 matches at 8 bases. J lost 2 bases, V lost 0 bases, and 3 bases had no gene match. The germline V gene encodes CDR1 DFQATT and CDR2 SNEGSKA (reference sequence). The CDR3 spans 15 residues. Written as DNA, the CDR3 is TGCAGTGCTAGAGACCCGGGACAGGCCTACAATGAGCAGTTCTTC. The encoded protein is CSARDPGQAYNEQFF.

Concerning this clonotype itself: This beta chain lies outside the target of a library built for alpha chains; its clone size means little. The J gene is TRBJ2-2, the V gene TRBV12-3 or TRBV12-4; no definite D call. The CDR3 loop spans 15 amino acids. V lost 6 bases, J lost 0 bases, and 11 bases lay in between. CDR3 nucleotides: TGTGCCAGCAGATTTGGTACTTCGAACACCGGGGAGCTGTTTTTT. As protein: CASRFGTSNTGELFF.

The sample holds a few counts of this clonotype. A library made for alpha chains picked up this beta chain off target, so its size means little. The chain joins TRBV2 to TRBJ2-1; TRBD2 matches 13 bases. CDR3 length: 17 amino acids. With 6 bases clipped from V and 4 bases from J, the junction kept 9 bases outside the gene matches. Germline loops: CDR1 SNHLY, CDR2 FYNNEI. This CDR3 is CASSFSGLAGVYNEQFF. Written as DNA, the CDR3 is TGTGCCAGCAGCTTCAGCGGACTAGCGGGGGTGTACAATGAGCAGTTCTTC. Full variable domain (missing parts from reference TRBV2 and TRBJ2-1): EPEVTQTPSHQVTQMGQEVILRCVPISNHLYFYWYRQILGQKVEFLVSFYNNEISEKSEIFDDQFSVERPDGSNFTLKIRSTKLEDSAMYFCASSFSGLAGVYNEQFFGPGTRLTVL.

By sample share, this clonotype is large. This beta chain is an off-target read within a library intended for alpha chains, so its frequency means little. V is TRBV29-1 and J is TRBJ2-6, with D tentatively TRBD1 (6 bases). Trimming stripped 6 bases from V and 8 bases from J, with 11 bases between. Germline V gene data show CDR1 as SQVTM and CDR2 as ANQGSEA. This CDR3 comprises 12 residues. CDR3 in DNA: TGCAGCGTCGTAGACAGGCCCAACGTCCTGACTTTC. Residues: CSVVDRPNVLTF. The full variable domain, completed using reference TRBV29-1 and TRBJ2-6, is SAVISQKPSRDICQRGTSLTIQCQVDSQVTMMFWYRQQPGQSLTLIATANQGSEATYESGFVIDKFPISRPNLTFSTLTVSNMSPEDSSIYLCSVVDRPNVLTFGAGSRLTVL.

By share of the sample, this clonotype is large. Little can be read into the size of this beta chain, an off-target read in a library designed for alpha chains. For the CDR3, the DNA is TGTGCCAGCACCCCCTCAGGGGGCGACTATGGCTACACCTTC. Translation gives CASTPSGGDYGYTF. The chain couples TRBV7-2 to TRBJ1-2; 8 nucleotides match TRBD1. The V and J ends lost 7 bases and 3 bases, in that order; junction bases with no gene match: 7. This CDR3 comprises 14 residues. Looked up from germline, CDR1 is SGHTA and CDR2 is FQGNSA.

By proportion, this clonotype is large. This beta chain is a stray read from a library made for alpha chains; its abundance is not meaningful. The V gene is TRBV20-1, the J gene TRBJ2-5; D is perhaps TRBD1 or TRBD2 (6 bases each). The CDR3 is 16 residues long. Trimming stripped 3 bases from V and 9 bases from J, with 26 bases between. CDR1 and CDR2 from the germline V gene are DFQATT and SNEGSKA (reference sequence). CDR3 nucleotide sequence: TGCAGTGCTAGTAAGGGAGCGGTGGTGAAGGGGGAGGCCCAGTACTTC. Its translation: CSASKGAVVKGEAQYF.

A remark on this clonotype: Possible read error: a much larger clone is one base away. Within a library made for alpha chains, this beta chain is off target, and its count is uninformative. The V call is TRBV3-1, the J call TRBJ2-3; 10 bases align to TRBD2. Germline CDR1 LGHDT, CDR2 YNNKEL (reference sequence). This CDR3 spans 18 amino acids. With 1 base clipped from V and 3 bases from J, the junction kept 10 bases outside the gene matches. The CDR3 nucleotides are TGTGCCAGCAGCCAAGCTGAAACCCTAGCGGGGGATACAGATACGCAGTATTTT. It is translated as CASSQAETLAGDTDTQYF.

On this clonotype itself: This beta chain is a stray sequence in a library constructed for alpha chains; its clone size is not meaningful. The chain uses TRBV28 and TRBJ1-1, with D possibly matching TRBD1 (5 bases). In germline, CDR1 is MDHEN, CDR2 SYDVKM. The CDR3 is 15 amino acids. V lost 2 bases and J lost 6, with 16 bases in between. CDR3 DNA: TGTGCCAGCAGTTTAGGTGGGACCAAAGGCCCTGAAGCTTTCTTT. Protein product: CASSLGGTKGPEAFF.

This clonotype is termed medium-sized (0.01 to 0.1%). The library was prepared for alpha chains; this beta chain is a stray read, so its frequency means little. The genes are TRBV27 and TRBJ1-2; tentatively, D is TRBD1 (6 bases). Germline loops: CDR1 MNHEY, CDR2 SMNVEV (reference sequence). Trimming cost V 3 bases and J 8 bases, with 16 bases left between them. The CDR3 contains 14 residues. CDR3: CASSFNLGAGGYTF. In DNA form, the CDR3 reads TGTGCCAGCAGTTTCAATCTGGGGGCTGGGGGCTACACCTTC.